This T cell receptor (beta chain) was documented in a study of OX40 agonist ivuxolimab in advanced cancers. Measured with immunoSEQ multiplex PCR; TCRdb has only the in-frame clones, and not every one. The repertoire includes about 40,000 clones, 80% to 90% of them detected once, and about 4.7% sits in the top ten. The TCR was taken from an adult with an advanced solid tumor such as melanoma, head and neck, liver or kidney cancer. The starting material was CD4+ or CD8+ T cells sorted from blood, obtained in a trial of the OX40 agonist ivuxolimab.

The CDR3 nucleotides read TGTGCCAGCAGTGAAGGGACAGGGAGATTGGTGGGGCTTTTGGACGAGCAGTACTTC. Amino acids: CASSEGTGRLVGLLDEQYF. The chain joins TRBV6-1 to TRBJ2-7; 8 nucleotides agree with TRBD1. Germline loops: CDR1 MNHNS, CDR2 SASEGT. Germline trimming cut 1 base from V and 5 bases from J; bases unmatched to any gene: 19. The CDR3 contains 19 residues.